The clone carrying this T cell receptor (beta chain) was seen repeatedly, ten times or more. Its antigen is currently unknown. One junction end does not reproduce the germline sequence, and a read error may be involved. This sample stems from a study of T cells in Graves' hyperthyroidism and ophthalmopathy. Study observations and caveats: In the blood, most expanded thyroid clonotypes above 0.001 appeared as well.

Germline CDR1 reads SSHAT; CDR2 reads FNYEAQ (reference sequence). The CDR3 contains 15 residues. Amplification targeted TCR beta CDR3 regions from RNA transcripts. The HTBI primer set drove a first-round RT-PCR of the TCR CDR3. TCRdb processed the multiplex PCR reads anew with MiXCR; each CDR3 protein has one entry. The repertoire has nearly 750,000 distinct CDR3 sequences, roughly a third of them found once; the top ten carry roughly 31%. The specimen sequenced was blood. The chain combines TRBV7-7 with TRBJ2-5, with a tentative D call TRBD2 (5 bases). The sequence came from a woman in her thirties or forties with Graves' hyperthyroidism. CDR3 nucleotide sequence: TGTGCTAGCAGCTTGTCGGACGTAGGCGGGGAGACCCAGTACTTC. Translation gives CASSLSDVGGETQYF.